This T cell receptor beta chain is drawn from a study of shared clonotypes between healthy human individuals. Points from the study as a whole: As a rule, naive subsets had a larger estimated richness than memory subsets.

Profiled with immunoSEQ multiplex PCR; TCRdb holds only in-frame clones, not every one. The sample carries hundreds of thousands of clones, roughly 96% recorded once. About this clone itself: Its antigen is as yet unknown. Other DNA sequences of this sample code for an identical CDR3.

CDR3 length: 13 residues. CDR1 and CDR2 (germline): MNHEY, SMNVEV (reference sequence). Trimming stripped 2 bases from V and 4 bases from J, with 8 bases between. Positively selected for CCR7, the CD45RO-negative cells used as naive CD8 cells excluded terminally differentiated effector memory CD45RA+ cells. The origin of this receptor is a woman under 40 in good health. The chain uses TRBV27 and TRBJ1-1; D unresolved. Sequenced sample: naive CD8+ T cells sorted from blood. CDR3 loop: CASSLGVGTEAFF. CDR3 nucleotides: TGTGCCAGCAGTTTAGGGGTCGGCACTGAAGCTTTCTTT.